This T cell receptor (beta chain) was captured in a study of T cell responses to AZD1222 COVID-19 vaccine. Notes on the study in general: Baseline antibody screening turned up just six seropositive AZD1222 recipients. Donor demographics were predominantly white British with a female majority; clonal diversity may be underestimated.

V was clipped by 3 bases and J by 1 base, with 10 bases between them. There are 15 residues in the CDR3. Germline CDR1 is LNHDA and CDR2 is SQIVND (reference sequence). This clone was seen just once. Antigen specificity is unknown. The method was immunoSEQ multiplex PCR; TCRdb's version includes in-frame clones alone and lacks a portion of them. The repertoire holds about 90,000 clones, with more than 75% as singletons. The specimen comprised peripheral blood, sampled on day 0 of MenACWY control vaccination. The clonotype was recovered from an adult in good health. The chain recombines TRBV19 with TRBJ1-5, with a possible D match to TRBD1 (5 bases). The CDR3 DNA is TGTGCCAGTAGTATTCTACGGGGCAGCAATCAGCCCCAGCATTTT. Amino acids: CASSILRGSNQPQHF. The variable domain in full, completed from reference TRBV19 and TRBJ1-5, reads DGGITQSPKYLFRKEGQNVTLSCEQNLNHDAMYWYRQDPGQGLRLIYYSQIVNDFQKGDIAEGYSVSREKKESFPLTVTSAQKNPTAFYLCASSILRGSNQPQHFGDGTRLSIL.